The 8 T cell receptor beta chains given below trace back to one sample, sequenced in a study of shared clonotypes between healthy human individuals. Assay used: immunoSEQ multiplex PCR; TCRdb lists only in-frame clones, some missing. The data show about 500,000 clones, with roughly three quarters seen just once and about 12% held by the top ten. Source material: PBMCs. These receptors all come from a woman aged 40 to 50 in good health. Some clones in this sample may be carry-over from other donors' samples.

This clone came up once. The chain couples TRBV6-5 to TRBJ2-7; D is unresolved. The CDR3 contains 15 residues. CDR1 is MNHEY and CDR2 is SVGAGI in the germline V gene. Between the trimmed V and J ends, which lost 0 bases and 0 bases, there was a span of 9 bases. CDR3 sequence (DNA): TGTGCCAGCAGTTACTCGGGGTACTACTCCTACGAGCAGTACTTC. This codes for CASSYSGYYSYEQYF.

The CDR3 loop reads CASSVGQGWTEAFF. The CDR3 DNA follows: TGTGCCAGCAGCGTCGGACAGGGATGGACTGAAGCTTTCTTT. V and J are TRBV9 and TRBJ1-1; 8 bases are shared with TRBD1. CDR1 and CDR2 from the germline V gene are SGDLS and YYNGEE. V shed 2 bases and J 5 bases; nucleotides not matched to a gene: 5. The CDR3 length is 14 residues.

Points on this clone: This likely came from a read error, as a far larger clone is one base away. The chain carries TRBV28 and TRBJ2-7; possible D gene TRBD1, 6 bases. Germline CDR1 and CDR2: MDHEN and SYDVKM. The CDR3 sequence is 13 residues long. The chain's CDR3 is CASSLGRGYERYF. The CDR3 DNA reads TGTGCCAGCAGTTTGGGCAGGGGCTACGAGCGGTACTTC.

This clone came up once. The same CDR3 is also encoded by other DNA sequences in this sample. This rearrangement joins TRBV15 to TRBJ2-7; 9 bases line up with TRBD1. Losses at the gene ends were 3 bases for V and 0 bases for J; bases not matched to a gene: 0. Germline lookup yields CDR1 LNHNV and CDR2 YYDKDF (reference sequence). The CDR3 runs to 14 residues. In DNA, the CDR3 is TGTGCCACCAGCAGGGACAGGGGCTCCTACGAGCAGTACTTC. Translated, it gives CATSRDRGSYEQYF.

The chain carries TRBV18 and TRBJ1-5; no clear D. With 2 bases removed from V and 0 bases from J, the gap between germline ends came to 8 bases. CDR1 KGHSH and CDR2 LQKENI come from the germline V gene. This CDR3 has 15 amino acids. The CDR3 region is CASSPGQSSNQPQHF. CDR3 coding DNA: TGTGCCAGCTCACCAGGGCAGTCTAGCAATCAGCCCCAGCATTTT.

The chain couples TRBV25-1 to TRBJ2-2; no reliable D call. CDR1 is MGHDK and CDR2 is SYGVNS in the germline V gene. Trimming shortened V by 5 bases and J by 2 bases, and 9 bases separated the two germline ends. This CDR3 is 14 amino acids long. CDR3 bases: TGTGCCAGCAGTTCACGGTTAAACACCGGGGAGCTGTTTTTT. Protein product: CASSSRLNTGELFF.

This clone was seen a handful of times. The chain links TRBV7-6 to TRBJ1-4; a possible D gene is TRBD1 (5 bases). The CDR3 has 12 residues. Trimming pared 8 bases from V and 8 bases from J, leaving 12 bases between. The germline V gene has CDR1 SGHVS and CDR2 FNYEAQ. CDR3 sequence: CASARWGEKLFF. The CDR3 coding sequence is TGTGCCAGCGCCCGGTGGGGGGAAAAACTGTTTTTT.

This clone occurred a few times. The J gene is TRBJ2-7, the V gene TRBV10-1, with 7 bases aligning to TRBD1. The CDR3 runs 13 residues. Germline values: CDR1 WNHNN, CDR2 SYGVQD (reference sequence). Trimming removed 3 bases from V and 5 bases from J; junction bases left unmatched: 4. As DNA, the CDR3 is TGCGCCAGCAGTGAAAAGGGGGCCCACGAGCAGTACTTC. Protein sequence: CASSEKGAHEQYF.